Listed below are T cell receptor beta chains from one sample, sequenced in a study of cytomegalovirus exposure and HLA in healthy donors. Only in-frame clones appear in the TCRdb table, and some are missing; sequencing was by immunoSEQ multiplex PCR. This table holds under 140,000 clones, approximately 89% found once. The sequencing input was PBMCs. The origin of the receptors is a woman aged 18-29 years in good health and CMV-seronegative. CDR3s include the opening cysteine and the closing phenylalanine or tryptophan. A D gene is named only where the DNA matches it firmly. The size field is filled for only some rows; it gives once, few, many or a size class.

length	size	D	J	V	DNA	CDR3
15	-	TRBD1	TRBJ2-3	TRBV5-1	TGCGCCAGCAGCTCGGGACAGGGGCGCACAGATACGCAGTATTTT	CASSSGQGRTDTQYF
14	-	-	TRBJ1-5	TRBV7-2	TGTGCCAGCAGCTTAGCAGGAACGCGGCAGCCCCAGCATTTT	CASSLAGTRQPQHF
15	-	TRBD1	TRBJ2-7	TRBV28	TGTGCCAGCAGACTCGGACAGGGGGCTTCCTACGAGCAGTACTTC	CASRLGQGASYEQYF
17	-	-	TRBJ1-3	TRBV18	TGTGCCAGCTCACCACCGAATACGAGGATGGCTGGAAACACCATATATTTT	CASSPPNTRMAGNTIYF
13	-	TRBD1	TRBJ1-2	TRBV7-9	TGTGCCAGCAGCTTAGCACAGGGGAAGGGCTACACCTTC	CASSLAQGKGYTF
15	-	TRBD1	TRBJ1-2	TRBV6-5	TGTGCCAGCAGCCGAGGGACAGGAGCTAACTATGGCTACACCTTC	CASSRGTGANYGYTF
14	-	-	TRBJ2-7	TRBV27	TGTGCCAGCAATACAGGGCCTATCCCCTACGAGCAGTACTTC	CASNTGPIPYEQYF
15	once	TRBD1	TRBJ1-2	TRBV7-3	TGTGCCAGCAGCCCTGGACAGGGGGGGAACTATGGCTACACCTTC	CASSPGQGGNYGYTF
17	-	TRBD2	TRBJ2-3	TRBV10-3	TGTGCCATCCGAGGCGGCGGCGGGAGGCCCAACACAGATACGCAGTATTTT	CAIRGGGGRPNTDTQYF
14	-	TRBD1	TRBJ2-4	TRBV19	TGTGCCAGTAGTATTGGGACAGGGCGGAACATTCAGTACTTC	CASSIGTGRNIQYF
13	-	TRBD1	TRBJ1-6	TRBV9	TGTGCCAGCAGCGGAACAGGGGCCTCACCCCTCCACTTT	CASSGTGASPLHF
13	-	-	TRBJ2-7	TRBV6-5	TGTGCCAGCAGTTACAGGCAGGGTTACGAGCAGTACTTC	CASSYRQGYEQYF
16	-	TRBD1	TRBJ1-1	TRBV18	TGTGCCAGCTCACCTGGGACAGGGGGTATGAACACTGAAGCTTTCTTT	CASSPGTGGMNTEAFF
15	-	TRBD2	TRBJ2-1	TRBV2	TGTGCCAGCAGCCCTAGCGGGAGTACCTACAATGAGCAGTTCTTC	CASSPSGSTYNEQFF
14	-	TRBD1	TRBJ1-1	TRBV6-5	TGTGCCAGCAGTACCGGGACAGGGTTCGGTGAAGCTTTCTTT	CASSTGTGFGEAFF
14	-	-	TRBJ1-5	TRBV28	TGTGCCAGCAGTTTAGGCCAGAGCAATCAGCCCCAGCATTTT	CASSLGQSNQPQHF
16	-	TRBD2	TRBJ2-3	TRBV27	TGTGCCAGCAGTTTAACTAGCGGGGGCGTCACAGATACGCAGTATTTT	CASSLTSGGVTDTQYF
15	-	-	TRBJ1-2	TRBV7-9	TGTGCCAGCAGCTTTCAGCAGGGTAGGGGTAAAGGCTACACCTTC	CASSFQQGRGKGYTF
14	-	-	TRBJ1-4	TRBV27	TGTGCCAGCCAATCACAGACAGGCCCGGGAAAACTGTTTTTT	CASQSQTGPGKLFF
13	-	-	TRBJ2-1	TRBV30	TGTGCCTGGTCCAGGGAATCCTACAATGAGCAGTTCTTC	CAWSRESYNEQFF
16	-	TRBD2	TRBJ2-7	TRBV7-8	TGTGCCAGCAGCTTGGGGGGGGCGGGAGGCATCTACGAGCAGTACTTC	CASSLGGAGGIYEQYF
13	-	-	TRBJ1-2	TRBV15	TGTGCCACCAGCAGGGAGGGGCTTGACGGCTACACCTTC	CATSREGLDGYTF
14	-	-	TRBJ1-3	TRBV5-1	TGCGCCAGCAGCTTGGGCCTAACTGGAAACACCATATATTTT	CASSLGLTGNTIYF
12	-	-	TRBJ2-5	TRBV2	TGTGCCAGCAGGGAGAGAGGGGAGACCCAGTACTTC	CASRERGETQYF
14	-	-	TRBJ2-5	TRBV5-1	TGCGCCAGCAGCTTGGGCAGGGCTCGAGAGACCCAGTACTTC	CASSLGRARETQYF
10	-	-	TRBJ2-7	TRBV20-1	TGCAGTGCAGGACTGTACGAGCAGTACTTC	CSAGLYEQYF
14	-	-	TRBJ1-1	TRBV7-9	TGTGCCAGCAGCTTTCGGGACAAATCTACTGAAGCTTTCTTT	CASSFRDKSTEAFF
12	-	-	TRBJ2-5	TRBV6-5	TGTGCCAGCAGTTACTCCGGAGAGACCCAGTACTTC	CASSYSGETQYF
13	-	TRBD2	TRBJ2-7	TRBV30	TGTGCCTGGAGTATTAGCGGGGACTACGAGCAGTACTTC	CAWSISGDYEQYF
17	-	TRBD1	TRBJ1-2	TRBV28	TGTGCCAGCAGCTATGACAGGGAGGTCTGGGGAGGTTATGGCTACACCTTC	CASSYDREVWGGYGYTF
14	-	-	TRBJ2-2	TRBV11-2	TGTGCCACCAAGTTGACAGAACTCACCGGGGAGCTGTTTTTT	CATKLTELTGELFF
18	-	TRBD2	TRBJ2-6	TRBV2	TGTGCCAGCAGGGGGGGACTAGCCCCCTACTCTGGGGCCAACGTCCTGACTTTC	CASRGGLAPYSGANVLTF
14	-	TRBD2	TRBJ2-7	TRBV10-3	TGTGCCATCAAATTACTAGCGGATCAGGGCGAGCAGTACTTC	CAIKLLADQGEQYF
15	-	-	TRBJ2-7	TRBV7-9	TGTGCCAGCAGCTTCCAGGCAGGCCCCCCCTACGAGCAGTACTTC	CASSFQAGPPYEQYF
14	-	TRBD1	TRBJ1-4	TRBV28	TGTGCCAGCCGGTCAGACAGGGTCAGTGAAAAACTGTTTTTT	CASRSDRVSEKLFF
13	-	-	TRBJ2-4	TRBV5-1	TGCGCCAGCAGCTTGGCCATCCAAAACATTCAGTACTTC	CASSLAIQNIQYF
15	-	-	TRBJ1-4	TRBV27	TGTGCCAGCAGTTTAGGGCCACTTGCTAATGAAAAACTGTTTTTT	CASSLGPLANEKLFF
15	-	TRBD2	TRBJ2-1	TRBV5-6	TGTGCCAGCAGCTTTGGACTAGCGGGAGTTAATGAGCAGTTCTTC	CASSFGLAGVNEQFF
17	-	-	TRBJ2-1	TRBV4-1	TGCGCCAGCAGCCAACCTCCCCTTAGCCTCTCCTACAATGAGCAGTTCTTC	CASSQPPLSLSYNEQFF
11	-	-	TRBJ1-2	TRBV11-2	TGTGCCACGCGATCGGGGGGCGGCTACACCTTC	CATRSGGGYTF
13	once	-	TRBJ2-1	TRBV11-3	TGTGCCAGCAGCTCCGGGAGTGGTAATGAGCAGTTCTTC	CASSSGSGNEQFF
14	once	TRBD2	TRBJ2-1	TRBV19	TGTGCCAGTAGTCCTAGCGGGGGGGTTGGTGAGCAGTTCTTC	CASSPSGGVGEQFF
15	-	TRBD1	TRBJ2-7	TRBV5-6	TGTGCCAGCAGCTTGCCCCAGCAGGGGGCGGGCGAGCAGTACTTC	CASSLPQQGAGEQYF
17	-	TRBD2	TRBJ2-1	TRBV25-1	TGTGCCAGCAGTGACCCTTCGACTAGCGGGGACCGGAATGAGCAGTTCTTC	CASSDPSTSGDRNEQFF
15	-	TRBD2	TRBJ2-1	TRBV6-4	TGTGCCAGCAGTGACTCCGGGACTAGCTACAATGAGCAGTTCTTC	CASSDSGTSYNEQFF
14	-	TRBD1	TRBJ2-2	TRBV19	TGTGCCACCAAGGACAGGTCGAACACCGGGGAGCTGTTTTTT	CATKDRSNTGELFF
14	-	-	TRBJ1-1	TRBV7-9	TGTGCCAGCAGCTTAATGGGAGAGAACACTGAAGCTTTCTTT	CASSLMGENTEAFF
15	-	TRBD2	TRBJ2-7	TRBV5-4	TGTGCCAGCAGCTTGGCAAGCGGGGGGGCCCACGAGCAGTACTTC	CASSLASGGAHEQYF
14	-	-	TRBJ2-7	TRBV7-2	TGTGCCAGCAGCTTTGACAGAACCTCCTACGAGCAGTACTTC	CASSFDRTSYEQYF
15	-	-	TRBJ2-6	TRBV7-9	TGTGCCAGCAGCTTAGGAGGATCTGGGGCCAACGTCCTGACTTTC	CASSLGGSGANVLTF
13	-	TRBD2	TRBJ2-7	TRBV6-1	TGTGCCAGCAGAACTAGCGGGAGGTACGAGCAGTACTTC	CASRTSGRYEQYF
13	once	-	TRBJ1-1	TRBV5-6	TGTGCCAGCAGCTTTCCAGGGCTGGCTGAAGCTTTCTTT	CASSFPGLAEAFF
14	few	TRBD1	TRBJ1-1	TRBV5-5	TGTGCCAGCAGCTTGCTTGAGACAGGGCCTGAAGCTTTCTTT	CASSLLETGPEAFF
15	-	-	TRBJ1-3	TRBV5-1	TGCGCCAGCTCGGGGACATCCTCCTCTGGAAACACCATATATTTT	CASSGTSSSGNTIYF
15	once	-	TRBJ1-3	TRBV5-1	TGCGCCAGCAGCCCAGGGACAATCTCTGGAAACACCATATATTTT	CASSPGTISGNTIYF
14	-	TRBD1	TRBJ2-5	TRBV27	TGTGCCAGCAGTTTTAGGACAGGGAAAGAGACCCAGTACTTC	CASSFRTGKETQYF
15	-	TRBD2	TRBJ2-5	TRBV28	TGTGCCAGCAGCTTTCGCGGGGGGTCCCAAGAGACCCAGTACTTC	CASSFRGGSQETQYF
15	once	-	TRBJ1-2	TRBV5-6	TGTGCCAGCAGCTTGGTTTATGTAGCTACTATAGGCTACACCTTC	CASSLVYVATIGYTF